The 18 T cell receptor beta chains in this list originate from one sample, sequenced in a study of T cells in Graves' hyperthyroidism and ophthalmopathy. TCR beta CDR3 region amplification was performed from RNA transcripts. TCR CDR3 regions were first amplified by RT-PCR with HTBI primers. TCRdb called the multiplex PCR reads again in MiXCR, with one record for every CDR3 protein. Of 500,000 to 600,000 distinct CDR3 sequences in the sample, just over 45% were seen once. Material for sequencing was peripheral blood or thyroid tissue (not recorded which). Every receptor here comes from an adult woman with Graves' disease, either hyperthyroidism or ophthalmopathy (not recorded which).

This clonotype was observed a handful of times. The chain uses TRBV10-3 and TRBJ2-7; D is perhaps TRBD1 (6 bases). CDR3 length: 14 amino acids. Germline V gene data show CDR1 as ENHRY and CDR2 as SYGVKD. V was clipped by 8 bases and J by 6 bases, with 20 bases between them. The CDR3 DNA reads TGTGCCATCCGCGAATCAGGGGTGCCGGGCGAGCAGTACTTC. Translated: CAIRESGVPGEQYF.

The CDR3 reads CAIRGGYSGANVLTF. As DNA, the CDR3 is TGTGCCATCAGGGGGGGTTACTCTGGGGCCAACGTCCTGACTTTC. The chain carries TRBV10-3 and TRBJ2-6; perhaps TRBD2 as D (6 bases). V lost 6 bases and J lost 0, with 9 bases in between. This CDR3 is 15 amino acids long. The germline CDR1 and CDR2 sequences are ENHRY and SYGVKD.

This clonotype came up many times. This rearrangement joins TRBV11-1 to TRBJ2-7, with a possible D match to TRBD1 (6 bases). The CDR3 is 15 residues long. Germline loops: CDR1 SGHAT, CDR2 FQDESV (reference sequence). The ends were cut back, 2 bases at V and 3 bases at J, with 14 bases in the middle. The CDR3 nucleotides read TGTGCCAGCAGCTTATTAGGCCAGGGGCACTACGAGCAGTACTTC. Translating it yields CASSLLGQGHYEQYF.

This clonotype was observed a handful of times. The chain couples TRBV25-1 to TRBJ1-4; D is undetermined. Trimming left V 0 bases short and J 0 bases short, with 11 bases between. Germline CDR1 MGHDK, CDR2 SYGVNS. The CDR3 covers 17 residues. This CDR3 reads CASSEYPRRATNEKLFF. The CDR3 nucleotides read TGTGCCAGCAGTGAATATCCCCGACGGGCAACTAATGAAAAACTGTTTTTT.

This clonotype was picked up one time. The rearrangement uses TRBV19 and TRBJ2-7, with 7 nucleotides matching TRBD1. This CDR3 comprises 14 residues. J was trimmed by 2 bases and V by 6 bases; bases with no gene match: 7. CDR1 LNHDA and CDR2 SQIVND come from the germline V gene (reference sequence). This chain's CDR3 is CASSRGQRTYEQYF. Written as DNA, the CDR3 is TGTGCCAGTAGCCGGGGACAGAGAACCTACGAGCAGTACTTC. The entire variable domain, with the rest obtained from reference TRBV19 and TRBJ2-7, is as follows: DGGITQSPKYLFRKEGQNVTLSCEQNLNHDAMYWYRQDPGQGLRLIYYSQIVNDFQKGDIAEGYSVSREKKESFPLTVTSAQKNPTAFYLCASSRGQRTYEQYFGPGTRLTVT.

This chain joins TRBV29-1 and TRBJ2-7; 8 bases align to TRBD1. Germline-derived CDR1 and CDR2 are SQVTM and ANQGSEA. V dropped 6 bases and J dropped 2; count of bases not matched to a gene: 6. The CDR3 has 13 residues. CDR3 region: CSVWTGTPYEQYF. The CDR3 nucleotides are TGCAGCGTCTGGACAGGGACACCCTACGAGCAGTACTTC.

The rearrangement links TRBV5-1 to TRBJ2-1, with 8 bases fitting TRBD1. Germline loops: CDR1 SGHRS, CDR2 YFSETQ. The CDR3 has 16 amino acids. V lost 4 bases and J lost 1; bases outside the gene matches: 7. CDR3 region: CASSPDRVGSYNEQFF. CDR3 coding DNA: TGCGCCAGCAGCCCGGACAGGGTTGGATCCTACAATGAGCAGTTCTTC.

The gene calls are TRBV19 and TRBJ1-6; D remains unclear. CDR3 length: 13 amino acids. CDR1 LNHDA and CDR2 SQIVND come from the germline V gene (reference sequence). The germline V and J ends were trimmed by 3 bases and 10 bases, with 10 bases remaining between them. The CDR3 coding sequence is TGTGCCAGTAGTATCAACTCACGCTCACCCCTCCACTTT. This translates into CASSINSRSPLHF.

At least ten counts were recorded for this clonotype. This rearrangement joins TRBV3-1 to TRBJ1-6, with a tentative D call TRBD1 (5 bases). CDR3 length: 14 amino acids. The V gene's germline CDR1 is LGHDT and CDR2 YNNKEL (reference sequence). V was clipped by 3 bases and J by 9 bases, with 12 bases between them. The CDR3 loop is CASSHGQGGSPLHF. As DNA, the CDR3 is TGTGCCAGCAGCCACGGTCAGGGTGGTTCACCCCTCCACTTT.

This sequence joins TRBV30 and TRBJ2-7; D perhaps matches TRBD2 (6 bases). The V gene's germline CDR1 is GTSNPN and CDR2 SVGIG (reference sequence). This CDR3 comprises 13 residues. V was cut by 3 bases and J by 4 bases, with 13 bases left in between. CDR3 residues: CAWSGAGSYEQYF. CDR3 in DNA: TGTGCCTGGAGCGGCGCGGGGTCGTACGAGCAGTACTTC.

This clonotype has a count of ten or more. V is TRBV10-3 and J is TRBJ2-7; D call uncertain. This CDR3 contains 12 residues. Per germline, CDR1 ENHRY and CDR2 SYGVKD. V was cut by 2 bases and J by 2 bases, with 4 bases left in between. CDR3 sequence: CAISEPTYEQYF. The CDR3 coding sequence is TGTGCCATCAGTGAGCCGACCTACGAGCAGTACTTC.

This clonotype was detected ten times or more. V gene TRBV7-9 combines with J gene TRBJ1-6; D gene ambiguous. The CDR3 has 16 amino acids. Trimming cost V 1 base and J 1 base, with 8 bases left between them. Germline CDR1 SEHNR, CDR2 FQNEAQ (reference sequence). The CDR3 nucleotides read TGTGCCAGCAGCTTAGAGGGTTTATCCTATAATTCACCCCTCCACTTT. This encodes CASSLEGLSYNSPLHF.

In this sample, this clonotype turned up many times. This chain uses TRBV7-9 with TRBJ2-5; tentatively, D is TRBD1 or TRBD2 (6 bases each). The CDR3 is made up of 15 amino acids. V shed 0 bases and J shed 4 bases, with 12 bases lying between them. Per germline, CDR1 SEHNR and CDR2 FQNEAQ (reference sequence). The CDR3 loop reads CASSLAEGRGETQYF. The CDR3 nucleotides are TGTGCCAGCAGCTTAGCGGAGGGCAGGGGAGAGACCCAGTACTTC.

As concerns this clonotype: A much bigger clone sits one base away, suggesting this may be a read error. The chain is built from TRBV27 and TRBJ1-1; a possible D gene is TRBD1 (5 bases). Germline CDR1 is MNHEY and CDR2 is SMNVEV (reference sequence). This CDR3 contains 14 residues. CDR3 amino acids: CSSSLMGPNTEAFF. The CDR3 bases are TGTTCCAGCAGTTTAATGGGGCCCAACACTGAAGCTTTCTTT.

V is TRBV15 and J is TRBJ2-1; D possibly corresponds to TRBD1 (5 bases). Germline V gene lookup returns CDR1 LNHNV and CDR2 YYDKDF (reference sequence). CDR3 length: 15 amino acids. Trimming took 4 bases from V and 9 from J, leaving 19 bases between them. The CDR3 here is CATSMRRGQGGEQFF. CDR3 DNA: TGTGCCACCAGCATGCGACGTGGGCAGGGCGGTGAGCAGTTCTTC.

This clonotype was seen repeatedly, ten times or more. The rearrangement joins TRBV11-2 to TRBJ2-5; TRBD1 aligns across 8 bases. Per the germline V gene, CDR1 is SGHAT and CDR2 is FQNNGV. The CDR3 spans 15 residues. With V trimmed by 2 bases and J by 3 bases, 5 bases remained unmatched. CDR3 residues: CASSLKYRGEETQYF. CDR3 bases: TGTGCCAGCAGCTTAAAGTACAGGGGGGAAGAGACCCAGTACTTC.

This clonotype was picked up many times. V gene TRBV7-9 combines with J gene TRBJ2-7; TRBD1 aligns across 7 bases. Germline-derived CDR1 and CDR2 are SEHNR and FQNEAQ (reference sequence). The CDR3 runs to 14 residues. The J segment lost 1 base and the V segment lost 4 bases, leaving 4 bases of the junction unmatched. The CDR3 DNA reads TGTGCCAGCAGCTCCTCGGACAGGTCCTACGAGCAGTACTTC. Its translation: CASSSSDRSYEQYF.

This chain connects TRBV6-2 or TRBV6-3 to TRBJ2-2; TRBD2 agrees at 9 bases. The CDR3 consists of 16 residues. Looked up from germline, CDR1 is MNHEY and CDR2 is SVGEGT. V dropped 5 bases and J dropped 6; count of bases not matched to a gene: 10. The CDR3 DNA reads TGTGCCAGCAGTCCGCTTTTAGCGGGAGTGGCCGGGGAGCTGTTTTTT. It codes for CASSPLLAGVAGELFF.